This T cell receptor (beta chain) stems from a study of CD8+ T cells in alopecia areata. Following extraction, RNA underwent reverse transcription to cDNA, which served as the sequencing template. The assay was immunoSEQ multiplex PCR, and TCRdb's table has in-frame clones only and misses some. The table has 120,000 to 150,000 clones, around two thirds seen once; the top ten hold less than 40%. This CDR3 contains 13 residues. The ends were cut back, 2 bases at V and 0 bases at J, with 5 bases in the middle. Germline CDR1 and CDR2: MNHEY and SMNVEV (reference sequence). The source is a human donor in good health. The sequenced sample was CD8+ T cells sorted from blood. This chain joins TRBV27 and TRBJ2-7; D unclear. The CDR3 loop is CASSLKISYEQYF. In nucleotides, the CDR3 is TGTGCCAGCAGTTTAAAGATCTCCTACGAGCAGTACTTC.